The clone carrying this T cell receptor (beta chain) was seen only once. Its specificity is unknown. Assay: immunoSEQ multiplex PCR; the TCRdb copy retains only in-frame clones and omits some. The sample carries about 140,000 clones, just under 95% recorded once. These data are taken from a study of T cell responses to AZD1222 COVID-19 vaccine. There are 15 residues in the CDR3. V was shortened by 10 bases and J by 12 bases, with 28 bases between the two germline ends. Germline CDR1 and CDR2: MRHNA and SNTAGT. Findings of the study overall: Close to half of all spike-specific TCRs reportedly target regions of the variants that are unmutated. Repertoires in all cases were sampled only once the peak T cell response had passed. Spike-spanning, vaccine-associated CD4 TCRs were dominant at 160-218 and 743-854.

The gene calls are TRBV6-4 and TRBJ2-1; no firm D call. This clonotype was obtained from an adult in good health. The sample here was peripheral blood, taken on day 0 of AZD1222 vaccination. The CDR3 loop reads CATSSTVTSRYGQFF. For the CDR3, the DNA is TGTGCCACCTCATCAACAGTGACCTCTCGATATGGGCAGTTCTTC.